The rows below give T cell receptor beta chains drawn from one sample of a study of T-cell memory formation after mild COVID-19. MiXCR, run by TCRdb on the 5' RACE reads, gives a single entry per CDR3 protein. This sample has about 250,000 distinct CDR3 sequences, with about 20% found just once. Sequenced: PBMCs or a T cell subset sorted from them (not recorded which). The receptors stem from a man younger than 35 who had mild COVID-19 (a few samples of this study predate the infection). Cell type and time point are not known. Both conserved end residues are part of each CDR3. Each record gives: CDR3 protein, CDR3 DNA, D gene, V gene, J gene, clone size. D genes are given only for firm matches. Where a row states a size, it is once, few, many or the class of an expanded clone; other rows omit it.

CDR3: CASSVSGESYNSPLHF
DNA: TGTGCCAGCAGCGTTTCAGGGGAGTCGTATAATTCACCCCTCCACTTT
D: -
V: TRBV9
J: TRBJ1-6
size: -

CDR3: CASSPYRGRTDTQYF
DNA: TGTGCCAGCAGCCCCTACAGGGGCAGGACAGATACGCAGTATTTT
D: TRBD1
V: TRBV7-9
J: TRBJ2-3
size: few

CDR3: CASSLLDGGAFF
DNA: TGTGCCAGCAGCTTGTTAGACGGCGGAGCTTTCTTT
D: -
V: TRBV7-9
J: TRBJ1-1
size: few

CDR3: CASSLDRVFSPLHF
DNA: TGTGCCAGCAGCTTAGACAGGGTTTTCTCACCCCTCCACTTT
D: -
V: TRBV11-2
J: TRBJ1-6
size: many

CDR3: CASRSFPFEAFF
DNA: TGTGCCAGCAGGTCCTTTCCCTTTGAAGCTTTCTTT
D: -
V: TRBV12-3/TRBV12-4
J: TRBJ1-1
size: few

CDR3: CASSLDIRGSNYGYTF
DNA: TGTGCCAGCAGCTTGGATATTAGAGGCTCGAACTATGGCTACACCTTC
D: -
V: TRBV5-6
J: TRBJ1-2
size: few

CDR3: CASSVDANTEAFF
DNA: TGTGCCAGCAGCGTAGACGCGAACACTGAAGCTTTCTTT
D: -
V: TRBV9
J: TRBJ1-1
size: -

CDR3: CASSSGASRSNQPQHF
DNA: TGTGCCAGCAGCTCCGGGGCATCCCGGTCCAATCAGCCCCAGCATTTT
D: -
V: TRBV7-2
J: TRBJ1-5
size: -

CDR3: CASSYSQGNTEAFF
DNA: TGTGCCAGCAGTTACTCGCAGGGGAACACTGAAGCTTTCTTT
D: -
V: TRBV6-5
J: TRBJ1-1
size: -

CDR3: CASSYPAGQELFF
DNA: TGTGCCAGCAGTTACCCTGCAGGCCAAGAGCTGTTTTTT
D: -
V: TRBV6-2/TRBV6-3
J: TRBJ2-2
size: -

CDR3: CSAGVSADEQYF
DNA: TGCAGTGCTGGGGTTAGTGCCGATGAGCAGTACTTC
D: -
V: TRBV20-1
J: TRBJ2-7
size: -

CDR3: CSARAGLAYEQYF
DNA: TGCAGTGCTAGAGCAGGGCTAGCCTACGAGCAGTACTTC
D: -
V: TRBV20-1
J: TRBJ2-7
size: -

CDR3: CASSLEGQGYGELFF
DNA: TGTGCCAGCAGCTTAGAGGGACAGGGTTACGGGGAGCTGTTTTTT
D: TRBD1
V: TRBV7-6
J: TRBJ2-2
size: few

CDR3: CASSQQATGELFF
DNA: TGTGCCAGCAGCCAACAGGCCACCGGGGAGCTGTTTTTT
D: -
V: TRBV3-1
J: TRBJ2-2
size: few

CDR3: CASSLGLAGTARDTQYF
DNA: TGTGCCAGCAGCCTAGGACTAGCGGGGACTGCACGTGATACGCAGTATTTT
D: TRBD2
V: TRBV7-3
J: TRBJ2-3
size: -

CDR3: CASSLGSWGTDTQYF
DNA: TGCGCCAGCAGCTTGGGCTCGTGGGGGACAGATACGCAGTATTTT
D: -
V: TRBV5-1
J: TRBJ2-3
size: -

CDR3: CASSLVGRAQGDTQYF
DNA: TGTGCCAGCAGCTTAGTCGGTCGTGCACAGGGAGATACGCAGTATTTT
D: -
V: TRBV7-8
J: TRBJ2-3
size: few

CDR3: CASRFGTPGANVLTF
DNA: TGTGCCAGCAGATTCGGGACGCCTGGGGCCAACGTCCTGACTTTC
D: -
V: TRBV6-2/TRBV6-3
J: TRBJ2-6
size: -

CDR3: CASSLLGDLYTF
DNA: TGTGCCAGCAGCTTACTGGGGGACCTCTACACCTTC
D: -
V: TRBV7-2
J: TRBJ1-2
size: many

CDR3: CASSLYSGGETQYF
DNA: TGTGCCAGCAGCCTCTATAGCGGGGGAGAGACCCAGTACTTC
D: TRBD2
V: TRBV5-5
J: TRBJ2-5
size: -

CDR3: CASTGQGARTDTQYF
DNA: TGTGCCAGCACTGGACAGGGGGCCAGAACAGATACGCAGTATTTT
D: TRBD1
V: TRBV12-3/TRBV12-4
J: TRBJ2-3
size: few

CDR3: CASGLSPDRTTGELFF
DNA: TGTGCTAGTGGTTTATCCCCTGACAGGACAACCGGGGAGCTGTTTTTT
D: -
V: TRBV12-5
J: TRBJ2-2
size: -

CDR3: CASSLDSAGTDTQYF
DNA: TGCGCCAGCAGCTTGGACTCGGCAGGGACCGATACGCAGTATTTT
D: -
V: TRBV5-1
J: TRBJ2-3
size: few

CDR3: CASSYGQGTPASTDTQYF
DNA: TGCGCCAGCAGCTACGGACAGGGAACTCCTGCTAGCACAGATACGCAGTATTTT
D: TRBD1
V: TRBV5-1
J: TRBJ2-3
size: few

CDR3: CASTGQGLGGSFGTEAFF
DNA: TGTGCCTCGACGGGACAGGGTCTCGGGGGGAGTTTCGGCACTGAAGCTTTCTTT
D: TRBD1
V: TRBV10-3
J: TRBJ1-1
size: few

CDR3: CASSQGRTGNTGELFF
DNA: TGTGCCAGCAGCCAGGGGCGGACAGGGAACACCGGGGAGCTGTTTTTT
D: TRBD1
V: TRBV5-5
J: TRBJ2-2
size: -

CDR3: CASSYQGDGYTF
DNA: TGTGCCAGCAGTTACCAGGGAGATGGCTACACCTTC
D: -
V: TRBV6-5
J: TRBJ1-2
size: -

CDR3: CASSYSEARPQHF
DNA: TGTGCCAGCAGTTACTCCGAGGCCCGACCCCAGCATTTT
D: -
V: TRBV6-2/TRBV6-3
J: TRBJ1-5
size: many

CDR3: CASSLQGAQPQHF
DNA: TGTGCCAGCAGTTTACAGGGGGCTCAGCCCCAGCATTTT
D: TRBD1
V: TRBV6-2/TRBV6-3
J: TRBJ1-5
size: few

CDR3: CASRPGQMNTEAFF
DNA: TGCGCCAGCAGGCCGGGACAGATGAACACTGAAGCTTTCTTT
D: TRBD1
V: TRBV5-1
J: TRBJ1-1
size: few

CDR3: CASSFRRGGDGYTF
DNA: TGTGCCAGCAGTTTCCGCAGGGGAGGAGATGGCTACACCTTC
D: -
V: TRBV27
J: TRBJ1-2
size: -

CDR3: CASSQEFQGLGGNTIYF
DNA: TGCGCCAGCAGCCAAGAGTTCCAGGGGCTAGGTGGAAACACCATATATTTT
D: -
V: TRBV4-3
J: TRBJ1-3
size: -

CDR3: CSGIKANTGELFF
DNA: TGCAGCGGGATCAAGGCGAACACCGGGGAGCTGTTTTTT
D: -
V: TRBV29-1
J: TRBJ2-2
size: few

CDR3: CASSPGAGTGDEKLFF
DNA: TGTGCCAGCTCACCAGGGGCCGGGACAGGGGACGAAAAACTGTTTTTT
D: TRBD1
V: TRBV18
J: TRBJ1-4
size: -

CDR3: CASSWTTTSGGWYEQYF
DNA: TGCGCCAGCAGCTGGACAACGACTAGCGGGGGATGGTACGAGCAGTACTTC
D: TRBD2
V: TRBV5-1
J: TRBJ2-7
size: few

CDR3: CAISDSGDDIRGYTF
DNA: TGTGCCATCAGTGACTCAGGGGACGACATTCGGGGCTACACCTTC
D: -
V: TRBV10-3
J: TRBJ1-2
size: many

CDR3: CASSVGSGSITDTQYF
DNA: TGTGCCAGCAGCGTAGGGAGCGGGAGTATCACAGATACGCAGTATTTT
D: TRBD2
V: TRBV9
J: TRBJ2-3
size: -

CDR3: CASSEVRDRERYNYGYTF
DNA: TGTGCCAGCAGTGAAGTTCGGGACAGGGAAAGGTATAACTATGGCTACACCTTC
D: TRBD1
V: TRBV6-1
J: TRBJ1-2
size: -

CDR3: CASSPAGERNGYTF
DNA: TGTGCCAGCAGTCCCGCAGGGGAACGGAATGGCTACACCTTC
D: -
V: TRBV28
J: TRBJ1-2
size: many